This T cell receptor (beta chain) derives from a study of blood T cell repertoires in COVID-19. Turning to the study itself: Specimens from acute and convalescent COVID-19 originated in the United States, Italy and Spain. The cDNA or gDNA used as material had been derived from T cells, B-cell-depleted T cells, or PBMCs.

Profiling relied on immunoSEQ multiplex PCR, and the TCRdb table lists in-frame clones only, not all of them. The sample records some 160,000 clones, approximately 80% being singletons. During active infection, Seattle patients enrolled and were then monitored through disease. Germline lookup yields CDR1 SGDLS and CDR2 YYNGEE. CDR3 length: 15 residues. Losses at the gene ends were 2 bases for V and 7 bases for J; bases not matched to a gene: 6. The receptor's source is an elderly woman with COVID-19, enrolled during active disease. Sequenced material: peripheral blood. The chain is built from TRBV9 and TRBJ1-6; 7 bases are shared with TRBD1. CDR3 DNA sequence: TGTGCCAGCAGCGTTAAACAGGGGACCAATTCACCCCTCCACTTT. It codes for CASSVKQGTNSPLHF.